This T cell receptor (beta chain) derives from a study of blood T cell repertoires in COVID-19. Original processing notes: Reference gene primer amplification in the assay estimated nucleated cell counts. Here immunoSEQ multiplex PCR was the method, and the copy in TCRdb shows in-frame clones only, minus some. The V and J calls and clone size were taken over from that table, and D and trimming were inferred from the DNA. The sample consists of over 110,000 clones, approximately 80% of them appearing once. CDR1 is SGHDT and CDR2 is YYEEEE in the germline V gene. The V segment lost 4 bases and the J segment 0 bases; nucleotides outside the gene matches: 6. The CDR3 has 15 amino acids.

This chain connects TRBV5-6 to TRBJ1-2; 7 bases are shared with TRBD1. The clonotype was recovered from a man in his fifties or sixties in a cohort exposed to, infected with or recovered from COVID-19 (not recorded which). Sequencing was done on a sample of PBMCs or T cells enriched from blood (not recorded which). The CDR3 DNA reads TGTGCCAGCAGCACCTGGACAGGTGCTAACTATGGCTACACCTTC. Protein product: CASSTWTGANYGYTF.